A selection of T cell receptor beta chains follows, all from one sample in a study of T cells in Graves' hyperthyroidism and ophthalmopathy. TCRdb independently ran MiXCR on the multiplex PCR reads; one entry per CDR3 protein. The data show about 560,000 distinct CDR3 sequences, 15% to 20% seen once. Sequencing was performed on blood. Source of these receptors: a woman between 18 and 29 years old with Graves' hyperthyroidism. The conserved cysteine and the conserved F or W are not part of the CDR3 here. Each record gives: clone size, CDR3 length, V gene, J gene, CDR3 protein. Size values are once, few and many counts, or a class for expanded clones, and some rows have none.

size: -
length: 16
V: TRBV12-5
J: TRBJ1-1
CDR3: ASGSPRTGGNMNTEAF

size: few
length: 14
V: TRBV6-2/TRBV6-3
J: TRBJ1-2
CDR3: ASSSHRDSKINGYT

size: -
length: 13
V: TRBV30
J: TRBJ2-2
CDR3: AWRIQGAIGGELF

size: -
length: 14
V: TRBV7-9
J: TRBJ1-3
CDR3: ASSRLGGRYGNTIY

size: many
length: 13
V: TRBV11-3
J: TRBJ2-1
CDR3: ASSLVERGWNEQF

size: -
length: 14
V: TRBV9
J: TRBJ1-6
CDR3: ASSSKGTGWNSPLH

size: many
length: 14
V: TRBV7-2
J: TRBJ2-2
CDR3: ASSLLAGVNTGELF

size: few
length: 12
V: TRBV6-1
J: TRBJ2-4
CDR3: ASTPDRNQNIQY

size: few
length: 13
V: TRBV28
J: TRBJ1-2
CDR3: ASRITGTGVFGYT

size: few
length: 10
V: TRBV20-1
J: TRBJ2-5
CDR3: SARASRETQY

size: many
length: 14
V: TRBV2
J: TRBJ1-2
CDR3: ASSHSRRRGDYGYT

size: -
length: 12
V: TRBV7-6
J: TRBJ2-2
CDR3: ASSITGLAGELF

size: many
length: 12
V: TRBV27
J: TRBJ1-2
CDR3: ASSLTQGNYGYT

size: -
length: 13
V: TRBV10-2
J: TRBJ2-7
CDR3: ASSESPSGGYEQY

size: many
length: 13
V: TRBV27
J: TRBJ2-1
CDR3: ASSLSGGAYNEQF

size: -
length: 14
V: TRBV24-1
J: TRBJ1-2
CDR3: ATSDRRPGGRGGYT

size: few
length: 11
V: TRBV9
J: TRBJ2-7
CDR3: ASSARTNNEQY

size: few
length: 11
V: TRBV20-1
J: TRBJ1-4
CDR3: SASNRGEEKLF

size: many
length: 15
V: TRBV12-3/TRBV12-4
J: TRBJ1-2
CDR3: ASSLAPAGSVFYGYT

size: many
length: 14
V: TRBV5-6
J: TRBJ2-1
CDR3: ASSPDQLRSYNEQF

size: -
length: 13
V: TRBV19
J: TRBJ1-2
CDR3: ASTSGTGGNYGYT

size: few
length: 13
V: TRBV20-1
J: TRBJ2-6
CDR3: SARDLRLGANVLT

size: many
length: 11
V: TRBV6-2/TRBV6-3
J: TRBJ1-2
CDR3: ASSYGTNYGYT

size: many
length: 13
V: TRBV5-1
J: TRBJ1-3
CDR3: ASGQDRGPGNTIY

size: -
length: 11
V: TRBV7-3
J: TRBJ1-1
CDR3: ANSRGLGTEAF

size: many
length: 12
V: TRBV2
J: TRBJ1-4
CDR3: ASRQQGAGEKLF

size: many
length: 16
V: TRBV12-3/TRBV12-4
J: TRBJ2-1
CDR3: ASSLKSGGLAGTNEQF

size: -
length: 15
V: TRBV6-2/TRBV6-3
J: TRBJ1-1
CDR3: ASSYLGRGDWNTEAF

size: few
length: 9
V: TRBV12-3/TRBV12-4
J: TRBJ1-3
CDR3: AASFGNTIY

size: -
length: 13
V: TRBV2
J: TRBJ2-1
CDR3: ASSEVLTSGNEQF

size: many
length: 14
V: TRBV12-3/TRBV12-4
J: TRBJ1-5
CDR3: ASSRASGRGDQPQH

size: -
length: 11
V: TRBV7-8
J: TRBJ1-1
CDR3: ASSLAGGNKAF

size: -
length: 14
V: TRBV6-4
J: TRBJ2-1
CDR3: ASSDLGKVDYNEQF

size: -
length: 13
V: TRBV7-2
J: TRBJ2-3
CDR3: ASSLDWGPIRTQY

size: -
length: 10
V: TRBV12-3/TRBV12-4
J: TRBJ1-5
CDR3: ASSFQRGPQH

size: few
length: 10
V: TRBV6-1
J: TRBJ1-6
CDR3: ASSPGVSPLH

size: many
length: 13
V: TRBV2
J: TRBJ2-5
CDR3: ASSDTAATQETQY